This T cell receptor (beta chain) was observed in a study of T cells in Graves' hyperthyroidism and ophthalmopathy. At the level of the study: Peripheral blood samples were taken at initial diagnosis, prior to any treatment.

The CDR3 spans 14 residues. With V trimmed by 4 bases and J by 6 bases, 7 bases remained unmatched. The germline CDR1 and CDR2 sequences are KGHDR and SFDVKD. From RNA transcripts, TCR beta CDR3 regions were amplified. With the HTBI primer set, the TCR CDR3 went through a first round of RT-PCR. TCRdb processed the multiplex PCR reads anew with MiXCR; each CDR3 protein has one entry. Among roughly 710,000 distinct CDR3 sequences, roughly a third were seen once, and the ten largest hold around 30%. General study findings and limits: Appearing also in blood were most of the thyroid clonotypes expanded above 0.001.

The PBMCs studied were ones that came from 10 ml fresh peripheral blood. With respect to this clonotype: Its antigen is still unknown.

The TCR comes from a woman aged 35 to 49 with Graves' hyperthyroidism. This sequence joins TRBV24-1 and TRBJ1-1; 7 bases match TRBD1. Sequencing used blood. CDR3 loop: CATSETGSGSEAFF. In DNA form, the CDR3 reads TGTGCCACCAGTGAGACAGGGTCGGGATCTGAAGCTTTCTTT.